Detailed here is one T cell receptor (beta chain). Its specificity is unknown. The record originates from a study of T cell responses to AZD1222 COVID-19 vaccine. Study-wide findings and caveats: Clonal diversity was possibly underestimated, and white British individuals and females predominated among donors.

The table came from immunoSEQ multiplex PCR; TCRdb's copy has only in-frame clones and leaves some out. The repertoire consists of roughly 110,000 clones, with around nine tenths occurring once and the leading ten covering 12%. The receptor was derived from an adult in good health. The source was peripheral blood, collected on day 0 of AZD1222 vaccination.

CDR3 residues: CAVRQGRNTGELFF. CDR3 bases: TGTGCCGTCCGACAGGGGCGGAACACCGGGGAGCTGTTTTTT. The chain combines TRBV28 with TRBJ2-2; 8 bases are shared with TRBD1. The CDR3 is 14 residues long. With V trimmed by 11 bases and J by 1 base, 6 bases remained unmatched. The germline CDR1 and CDR2 sequences are MDHEN and SYDVKM.